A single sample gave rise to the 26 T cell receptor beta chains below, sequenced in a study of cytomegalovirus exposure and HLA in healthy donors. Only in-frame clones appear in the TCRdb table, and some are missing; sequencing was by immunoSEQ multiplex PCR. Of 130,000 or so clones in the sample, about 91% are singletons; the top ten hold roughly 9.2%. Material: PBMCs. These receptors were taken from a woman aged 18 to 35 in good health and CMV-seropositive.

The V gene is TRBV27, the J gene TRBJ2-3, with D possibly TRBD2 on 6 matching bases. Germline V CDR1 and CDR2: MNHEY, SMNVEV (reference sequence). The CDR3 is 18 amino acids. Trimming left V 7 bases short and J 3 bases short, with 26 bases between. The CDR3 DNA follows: TGTGCCAGCATATGTCAAATTTGGGGGAGGCAAGAAACAGATACGCAGTATTTT. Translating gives CASICQIWGRQETDTQYF.

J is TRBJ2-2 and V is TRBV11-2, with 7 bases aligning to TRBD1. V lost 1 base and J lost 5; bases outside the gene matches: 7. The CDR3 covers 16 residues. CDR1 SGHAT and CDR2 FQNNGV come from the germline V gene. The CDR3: CASSLGRTGRTGELFF. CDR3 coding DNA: TGTGCCAGCAGCTTAGGTCGGACAGGCAGGACCGGGGAGCTGTTTTTT.

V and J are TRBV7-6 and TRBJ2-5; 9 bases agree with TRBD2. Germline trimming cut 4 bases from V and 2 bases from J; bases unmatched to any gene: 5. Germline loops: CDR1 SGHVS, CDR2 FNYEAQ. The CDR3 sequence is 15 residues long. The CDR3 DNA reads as TGTGCCAGCAGCTCGACTAGCGGCTATCAAGAGACCCAGTACTTC. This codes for CASSSTSGYQETQYF.

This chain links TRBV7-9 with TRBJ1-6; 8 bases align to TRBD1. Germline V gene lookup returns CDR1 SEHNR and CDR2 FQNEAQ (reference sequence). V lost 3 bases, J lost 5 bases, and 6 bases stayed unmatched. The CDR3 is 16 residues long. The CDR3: CASSFPGGPNNSPLHF. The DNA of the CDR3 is TGTGCCAGCAGCTTCCCAGGGGGCCCAAATAATTCACCCCTCCACTTT. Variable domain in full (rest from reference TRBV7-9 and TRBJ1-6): DTGVSQNPRHKITKRGQNVTFRCDPISEHNRLYWYRQTLGQGPEFLTYFQNEAQLEKSRLLSDRFSAERPKGSFSTLEIQRTEQGDSAMYLCASSFPGGPNNSPLHFGNGTRLTVT.

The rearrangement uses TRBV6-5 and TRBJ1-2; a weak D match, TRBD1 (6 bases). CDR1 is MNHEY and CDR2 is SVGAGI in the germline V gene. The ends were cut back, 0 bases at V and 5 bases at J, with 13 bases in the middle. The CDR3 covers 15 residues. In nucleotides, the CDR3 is TGTGCCAGCAGTTACTCCCCGGGGGGGGCGTATGGCTACACCTTC. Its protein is CASSYSPGGAYGYTF.

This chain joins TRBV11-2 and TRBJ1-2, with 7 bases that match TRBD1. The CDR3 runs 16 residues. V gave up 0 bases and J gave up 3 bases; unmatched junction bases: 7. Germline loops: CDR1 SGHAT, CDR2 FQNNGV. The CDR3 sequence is CASSLDRGTVDYGYTF. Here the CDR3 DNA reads TGTGCCAGCAGCTTAGATCGTGGGACAGTTGACTATGGCTACACCTTC.

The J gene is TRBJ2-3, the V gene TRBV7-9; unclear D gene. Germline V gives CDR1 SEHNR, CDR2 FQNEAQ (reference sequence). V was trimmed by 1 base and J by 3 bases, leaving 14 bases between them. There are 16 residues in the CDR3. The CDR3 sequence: CASSLVLLERTDTQYF. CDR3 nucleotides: TGTGCCAGCAGCTTAGTACTGCTTGAAAGAACAGATACGCAGTATTTT.

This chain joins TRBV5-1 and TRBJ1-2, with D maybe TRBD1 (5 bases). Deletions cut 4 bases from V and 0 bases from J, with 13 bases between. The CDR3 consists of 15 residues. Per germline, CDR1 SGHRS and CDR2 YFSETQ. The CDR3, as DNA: TGCGCCAGCAGCGCGACCCTGACAGCTAACTATGGCTACACCTTC. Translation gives CASSATLTANYGYTF. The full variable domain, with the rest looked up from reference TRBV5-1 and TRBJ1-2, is KAGVTQTPRYLIKTRGQQVTLSCSPISGHRSVSWYQQTPGQGLQFLFEYFSETQRNKGNFPGRFSGRQFSNSRSEMNVSTLELGDSALYLCASSATLTANYGYTFGSGTRLTVV.

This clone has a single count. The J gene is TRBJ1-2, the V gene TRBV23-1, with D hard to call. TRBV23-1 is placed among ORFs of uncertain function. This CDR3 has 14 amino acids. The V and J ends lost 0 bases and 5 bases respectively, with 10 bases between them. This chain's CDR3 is CASSQSRGGYGYTF. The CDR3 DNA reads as TGCGCCAGCAGTCAATCGCGAGGCGGGTATGGCTACACCTTC.

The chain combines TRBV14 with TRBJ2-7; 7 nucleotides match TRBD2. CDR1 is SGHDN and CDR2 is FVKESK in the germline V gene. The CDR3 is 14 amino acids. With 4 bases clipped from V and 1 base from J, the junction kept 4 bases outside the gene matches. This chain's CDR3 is CASSPWGGSYEQYF. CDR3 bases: TGTGCCAGCAGCCCCTGGGGGGGGTCCTACGAGCAGTACTTC.

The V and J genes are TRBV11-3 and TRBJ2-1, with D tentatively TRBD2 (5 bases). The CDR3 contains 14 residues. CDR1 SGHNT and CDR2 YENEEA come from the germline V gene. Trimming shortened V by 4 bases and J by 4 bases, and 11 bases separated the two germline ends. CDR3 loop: CASSSRDSYNEQFF. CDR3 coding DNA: TGTGCCAGCAGCTCACGGGATTCTTACAATGAGCAGTTCTTC.

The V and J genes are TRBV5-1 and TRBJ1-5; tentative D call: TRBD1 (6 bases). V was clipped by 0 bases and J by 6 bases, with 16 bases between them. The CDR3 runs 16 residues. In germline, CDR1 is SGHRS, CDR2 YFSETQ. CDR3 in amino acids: CASSLGDKPGAQPQHF. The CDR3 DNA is TGCGCCAGCAGCTTGGGGGACAAACCCGGGGCTCAGCCCCAGCATTTT.

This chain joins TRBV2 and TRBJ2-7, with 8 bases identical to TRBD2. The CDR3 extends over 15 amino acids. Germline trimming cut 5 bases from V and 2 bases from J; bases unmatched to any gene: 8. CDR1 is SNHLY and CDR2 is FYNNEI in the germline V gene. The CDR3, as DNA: TGTGCCAGCAGTCCAAGTAGCGGGATTACCTACGAGCAGTACTTC. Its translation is CASSPSSGITYEQYF.

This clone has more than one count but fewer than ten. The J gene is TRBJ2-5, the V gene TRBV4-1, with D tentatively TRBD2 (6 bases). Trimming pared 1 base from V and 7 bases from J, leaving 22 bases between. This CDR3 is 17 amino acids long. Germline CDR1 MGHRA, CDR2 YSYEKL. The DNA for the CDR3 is TGCGCCAGCAGCCAAGTGACGGGACTCACAAGGTTCGGGACCCAGTACTTC. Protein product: CASSQVTGLTRFGTQYF.

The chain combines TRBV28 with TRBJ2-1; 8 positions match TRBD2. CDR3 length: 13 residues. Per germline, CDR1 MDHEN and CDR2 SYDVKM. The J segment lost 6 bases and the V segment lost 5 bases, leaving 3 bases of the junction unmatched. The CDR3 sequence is CASSTGTSNEQFF. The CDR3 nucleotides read TGTGCCAGCAGTACCGGGACTAGCAATGAGCAGTTCTTC.

The CDR3 DNA reads as TGTGCCAGCAGTGATCGGACAGGGCGACGAACTAATGAAAAACTGTTTTTT. Translating it yields CASSDRTGRRTNEKLFF. The genes are TRBV2 and TRBJ1-4, with TRBD1 matching 8 bases. The CDR3 totals 17 residues. The ends lost 3 bases at V and 1 base at J; junction bases unmatched: 7. Germline CDR1 reads SNHLY; CDR2 reads FYNNEI.

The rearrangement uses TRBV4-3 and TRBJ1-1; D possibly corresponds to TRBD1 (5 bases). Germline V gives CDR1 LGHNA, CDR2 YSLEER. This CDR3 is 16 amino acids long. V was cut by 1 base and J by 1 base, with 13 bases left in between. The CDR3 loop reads CASSQGYGQGNTEAFF. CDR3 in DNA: TGCGCCAGCAGCCAAGGGTACGGGCAGGGGAACACTGAAGCTTTCTTT.

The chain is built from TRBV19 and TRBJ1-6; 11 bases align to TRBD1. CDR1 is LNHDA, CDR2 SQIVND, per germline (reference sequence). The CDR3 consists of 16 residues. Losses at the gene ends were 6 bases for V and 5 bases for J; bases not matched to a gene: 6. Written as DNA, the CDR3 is TGTGCCAGTAGACTTAGGACAGGGGGCGATAATTCACCCCTCCACTTT. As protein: CASRLRTGGDNSPLHF.

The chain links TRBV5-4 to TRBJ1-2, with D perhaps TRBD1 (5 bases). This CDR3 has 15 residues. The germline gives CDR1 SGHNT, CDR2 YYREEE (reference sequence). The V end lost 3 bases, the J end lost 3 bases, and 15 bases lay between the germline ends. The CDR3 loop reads CASSSFETAYYGYTF. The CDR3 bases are TGTGCCAGCAGCTCTTTTGAGACAGCGTACTATGGCTACACCTTC.

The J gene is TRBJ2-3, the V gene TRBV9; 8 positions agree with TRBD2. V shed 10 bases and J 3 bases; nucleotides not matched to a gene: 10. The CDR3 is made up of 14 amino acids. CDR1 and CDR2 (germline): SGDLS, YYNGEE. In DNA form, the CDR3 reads TGTGCCCCCAACGGGGGGGCCGGGACAGATACGCAGTATTTT. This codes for CAPNGGAGTDTQYF.

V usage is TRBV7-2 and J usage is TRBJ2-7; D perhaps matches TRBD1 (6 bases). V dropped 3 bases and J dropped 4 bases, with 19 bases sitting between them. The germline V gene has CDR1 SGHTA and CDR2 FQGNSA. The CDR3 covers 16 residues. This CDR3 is CASSFGDRRSLYEQYF. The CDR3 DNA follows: TGTGCCAGCAGCTTCGGTGACAGGAGGAGTCTTTACGAGCAGTACTTC.

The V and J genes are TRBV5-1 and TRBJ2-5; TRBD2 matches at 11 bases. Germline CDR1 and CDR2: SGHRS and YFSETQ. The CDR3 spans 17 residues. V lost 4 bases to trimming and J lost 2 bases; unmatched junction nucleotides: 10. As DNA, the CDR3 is TGCGCCAGCAGCACCGAGCCGATAGCGGGGGGGCAAGAGACCCAGTACTTC. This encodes CASSTEPIAGGQETQYF.

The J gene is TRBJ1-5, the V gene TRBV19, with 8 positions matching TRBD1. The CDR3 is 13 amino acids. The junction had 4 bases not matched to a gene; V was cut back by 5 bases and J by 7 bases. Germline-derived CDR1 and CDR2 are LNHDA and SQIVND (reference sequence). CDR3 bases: TGTGCCAGTAGTTCAGGGGGCCAGCAGCCCCAGCATTTT. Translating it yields CASSSGGQQPQHF.

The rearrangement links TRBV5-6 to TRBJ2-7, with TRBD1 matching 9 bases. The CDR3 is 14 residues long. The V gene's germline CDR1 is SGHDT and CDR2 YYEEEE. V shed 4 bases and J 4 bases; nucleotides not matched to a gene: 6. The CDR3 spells CASSPSGTGYEQYF. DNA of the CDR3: TGTGCCAGCAGCCCATCCGGGACAGGGTACGAGCAGTACTTC.

CDR3: CASSGTGIYTF. DNA for the CDR3: TGTGCCAGCAGCGGGACAGGGATCTACACCTTC. V gene TRBV9 combines with J gene TRBJ1-2, with 8 bases lining up with TRBD1. This CDR3 region has 11 residues. J lost 10 bases, V lost 3 bases, and 2 bases had no gene match. CDR1 and CDR2 from the germline V gene are SGDLS and YYNGEE. Full variable domain (remainder filled in from reference TRBV9 and TRBJ1-2): DSGVTQTPKHLITATGQRVTLRCSPRSGDLSVYWYQQSLDQGLQFLIQYYNGEERAKGNILERFSAQQFPDLHSELNLSSLELGDSALYFCASSGTGIYTFGSGTRLTVV.

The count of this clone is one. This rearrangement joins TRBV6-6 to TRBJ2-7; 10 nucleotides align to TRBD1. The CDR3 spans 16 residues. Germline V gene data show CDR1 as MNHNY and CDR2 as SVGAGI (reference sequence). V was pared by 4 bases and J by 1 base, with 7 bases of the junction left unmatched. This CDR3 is CASSLTGGQGSYEQYF. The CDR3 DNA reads TGTGCCAGCAGTTTAACGGGGGGACAGGGGTCCTACGAGCAGTACTTC.